The text below deals with one TCR beta chain. The sample comes from a study of blood T cell repertoires in COVID-19. The CDR3 covers 19 residues. Trimming removed 3 bases from V and 0 bases from J; junction bases left unmatched: 12. Germline V lookup: CDR1 SGHNT, CDR2 YYREEE (reference sequence). Clones were sequenced by immunoSEQ multiplex PCR, and TCRdb holds only the in-frame ones, with some missing. Found here are under 200,000 clones, around 80% of them singletons; the top ten hold 11%. The chain links TRBV5-4 to TRBJ2-6; the match to TRBD1 covers 7 bases. This TCR came from a middle-aged man who had recovered from COVID-19. Sequencing was done on a sample of PBMCs or T cells enriched from blood (not recorded which). The CDR3 spells CASSSPYGTATSGANVLTF. For the CDR3, the DNA is TGTGCCAGCAGCTCCCCATACGGGACAGCGACCTCTGGGGCCAACGTCCTGACTTTC. The full variable domain, its missing parts supplied by reference TRBV5-4 and TRBJ2-6, is ETGVTQSPTHLIKTRGQQVTLRCSSQSGHNTVSWYQQALGQGPQFIFQYYREEENGRGNFPPRFSGLQFPNYSSELNVNALELDDSALYLCASSSPYGTATSGANVLTFGAGSRLTVL.